The T cell receptor (beta chain) described here comes from a study of CD8+ T cells in alopecia areata. In each case, RNA was isolated and then reverse transcribed into cDNA as the sequencing template. The repertoire was sequenced with immunoSEQ multiplex PCR; TCRdb's copy has only in-frame clones and lacks some. This table holds some 160,000 clones, just over 65% found once. Stated treatment: oral pan-JAK inhibitor, 5-10 mg twice daily. The study team obtained lesional scalp punch biopsies and peripheral blood from alopecia areata patients. Comments on this clone: Its antigen remains unknown.

Notes on the study in general: Scalp clonality, along with expanded CD8+ clones among the top 100, was significantly decreased by tofacitinib. Scalp lesions, especially in alopecia totalis/universalis, had higher clonality than normal scalp.

This clonotype was sampled from a human donor with alopecia areata. The sample consisted of CD4+ T cells sorted from blood, taken at week 4, from a patient treated with tofacitinib.

CDR3 sequence reads: CARGDEQFF. The CDR3 DNA follows: TGTGCCAGGGGGGATGAGCAGTTCTTC. This chain uses TRBV2 with TRBJ2-1; D possibly matches TRBD1 or TRBD2 (5 bases each). The CDR3 is 9 residues long. Deletions cut 9 bases from V and 8 bases from J, with 5 bases between. Germline V gene data show CDR1 as SNHLY and CDR2 as FYNNEI. Filled out from reference TRBV2 and TRBJ2-1, the complete variable domain reads EPEVTQTPSHQVTQMGQEVILRCVPISNHLYFYWYRQILGQKVEFLVSFYNNEISEKSEIFDDQFSVERPDGSNFTLKIRSTKLEDSAMYFCARGDEQFFGPGTRLTVL.